In this sample, the clone carrying this T cell receptor (beta chain) turned up many times. These data are taken from a study of T cells after yellow fever vaccination. Generation of TCR cDNA used 5'RACE template switching (which added a universal primer site and UMIs). MiXCR was run by TCRdb on the 5' RACE reads, yielding one entry per CDR3 protein. In the table there are about 69,000 distinct CDR3 sequences, approximately 5% of which are singletons. From germline, CDR1 is LNHDA and CDR2 SQIVND (reference sequence). The CDR3 consists of 16 residues. Trimming cost V 8 bases and J 0 bases, with 17 bases left between them.

The genes are TRBV19 and TRBJ1-3; D unclear. This sample comprised CD4+ T cells sorted from PBMCs, obtained around 15 days after the first yellow fever vaccination. The clonotype originates from a man aged 18 to 30 who received the YFV17D yellow fever vaccine. The CDR3 sequence: CASHARFSNSGNTIYF. The CDR3, as DNA: TGTGCCAGTCACGCACGGTTCTCAAACTCTGGAAACACCATATATTTT.